The 12 T cell receptor beta chains listed next were all sequenced from one sample in a study of blood T cells in healthy people across ages. A second PCR, run for about 6 to 11 cycles, used a sample-barcoded 5' primer plus a J-beta primer mix. TCRdb itself ran the 5' RACE reads through MiXCR, one entry per CDR3 protein. The sample gives more than 650,000 distinct CDR3 sequences, 22% of which show up once; roughly a fifth is in the top ten. The sequenced sample was blood. These receptors came from a man in his 70s in good health.

This sequence joins TRBV5-1 and TRBJ2-7; D ambiguous. V gave up 0 bases and J gave up 5 bases, with 15 bases separating them. The CDR3 loop spans 15 amino acids. Germline V gene lookup returns CDR1 SGHRS and CDR2 YFSETQ. The CDR3 DNA reads TGCGCCAGCAGCTTGGGTGTCCCCCCAGAAGACGAGCAGTACGTC. Its protein is CASSLGVPPEDEQYV.

The chain is built from TRBV3-1 and TRBJ2-7; 8 bases are shared with TRBD1. CDR1 LGHDT and CDR2 YNNKEL come from the germline V gene (reference sequence). After removal of 3 bases from V and 1 base from J, the junction contained 5 bases not matched to a gene. CDR3 length: 15 amino acids. The CDR3 DNA is TGTGCCAGCAGCCACCGGACAGGGCCATCCTACGAGCAGTACTTC. The encoded protein is CASSHRTGPSYEQYF.

The chain has TRBV13 and TRBJ2-3; D remains unclear. The CDR3 contains 13 residues. Germline loops: CDR1 PRHDT, CDR2 FYEKMQ (reference sequence). V lost 4 bases and J 7 bases, leaving 12 bases between the germline ends. The CDR3 nucleotides are TGTGCCAGCAGCTACCCTCCATTAAATACGCAGTATTTT. Its protein product is CASSYPPLNTQYF.

This clonotype has just a few counts. V gene TRBV20-1 combines with J gene TRBJ2-1; 7 nucleotides line up with TRBD1. Germline CDR1 DFQATT, CDR2 SNEGSKA (reference sequence). V lost 5 bases, J lost 7 bases, and 11 bases stayed unmatched. The CDR3 runs 14 residues. The CDR3 DNA reads TGCAGTGCTGGCCGGGACAGTAGGAAGAATGAGCAGTTCTTC. The encoded protein is CSAGRDSRKNEQFF.

The chain links TRBV20-1 to TRBJ2-5; the D gene is possibly TRBD2 (6 bases). This CDR3 spans 12 amino acids. The V gene's germline CDR1 is DFQATT and CDR2 SNEGSKA (reference sequence). The V and J ends lost 8 bases and 0 bases respectively, with 10 bases between them. CDR3 sequence reads: CSPQRDQETQYF. CDR3 DNA sequence: TGCAGTCCTCAGCGGGACCAAGAGACCCAGTACTTC.

This chain connects TRBV19 to TRBJ2-5, with 9 bases matching TRBD1. With V trimmed by 5 bases and J by 5 bases, 3 bases remained unmatched. CDR3 length equals 13 residues. Germline CDR1 reads LNHDA; CDR2 reads SQIVND (reference sequence). The CDR3 bases are TGTGCCAGTAGTCAACAGGGGGCTGAGACCCAGTACTTC. Its protein product is CASSQQGAETQYF.

This clonotype has just a few counts. Germline is not matched at one junction end, which may reflect a read error. The chain has TRBV12-3 or TRBV12-4 and TRBJ1-1, with D possibly TRBD1 on 5 matching bases. This CDR3 region has 11 residues. CDR3 coding DNA: TGTGCCAGCACCGGGACGGCTGAGGCTTTCTTT. Translating gives CASTGTAEAFF.

The chain employs TRBV10-3 and TRBJ2-1, with 8 bases identical to TRBD1. The CDR3 is made up of 14 amino acids. The V gene's germline CDR1 is ENHRY and CDR2 SYGVKD. With V trimmed by 4 bases and J by 9 bases, 8 bases remained unmatched. The CDR3 is CAISAVGQDREQFF. CDR3 nucleotide sequence: TGTGCCATCAGTGCCGTGGGACAGGATCGTGAGCAGTTCTTC.

The chain combines TRBV6-2 or TRBV6-3 with TRBJ2-2; D gene ambiguous. The CDR3 is made up of 16 amino acids. Germline assignment: CDR1 MNHEY and CDR2 SVGEGT. V was shortened by 0 bases and J by 2 bases, with 10 bases between the two germline ends. The CDR3 is CASSYSPAFNTGELFF. The CDR3 bases are TGTGCCAGCAGTTACTCACCAGCGTTCAACACCGGGGAGCTGTTTTTT.

This chain uses TRBV20-1 with TRBJ1-1; 7 bases are a match to TRBD1. Germline CDR1 reads DFQATT; CDR2 reads SNEGSKA (reference sequence). CDR3 size: 15 residues. The V segment lost 4 bases and the J segment 1 base; nucleotides outside the gene matches: 9. The CDR3 spells CSATHPGQTNTEAFF. DNA for the CDR3: TGCAGTGCTACTCACCCGGGACAGACGAACACTGAAGCTTTCTTT.

CDR3 amino acids: CASSDRVGNTGELFF. CDR3 coding DNA: TGTGCCAGCAGCGACAGGGTGGGGAACACCGGGGAGCTGTTTTTT. The V call is TRBV9, the J call TRBJ2-2, with TRBD1 as a possible D gene (6 bases). The CDR3 spans 15 residues. From germline, CDR1 is SGDLS and CDR2 YYNGEE. The germline V and J ends were trimmed by 3 bases and 1 base, with 10 bases remaining between them.

For the CDR3, the DNA is TGTGCCAGCAGTCACAGACAAGAGACCCAGTACTTC. Its protein is CASSHRQETQYF. The chain has TRBV7-2 and TRBJ2-5, with no clear D. This CDR3 has 12 amino acids. CDR1 SGHTA and CDR2 FQGNSA come from the germline V gene. V lost 6 bases and J lost 2, with 7 bases in between.